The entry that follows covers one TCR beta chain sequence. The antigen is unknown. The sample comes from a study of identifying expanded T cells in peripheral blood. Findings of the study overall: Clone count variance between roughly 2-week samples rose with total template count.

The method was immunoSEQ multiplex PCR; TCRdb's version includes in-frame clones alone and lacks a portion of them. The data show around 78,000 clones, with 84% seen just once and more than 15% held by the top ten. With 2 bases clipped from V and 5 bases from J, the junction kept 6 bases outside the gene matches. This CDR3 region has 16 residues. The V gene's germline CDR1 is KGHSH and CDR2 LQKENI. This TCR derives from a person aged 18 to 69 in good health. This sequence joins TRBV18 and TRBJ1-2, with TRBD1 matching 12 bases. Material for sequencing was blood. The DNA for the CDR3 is TGTGCCAGCTCACCAACCGGGACAGGGGGCACATATGGCTACACCTTC. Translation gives CASSPTGTGGTYGYTF.